This TCR beta chain emerged from a study of T cells in Graves' hyperthyroidism and ophthalmopathy (dated by TCRdb to between 2019 and 2020). For the study in its entirety: Peripheral blood samples were taken at the time of initial diagnosis, prior to any treatment. Following sampling, methimazole starting at 30 mg daily was given to hyperthyroidism patients, and high-dose intravenous methylprednisolone was given to ophthalmopathy patients. The roughly 90 discovery patients were divided at random into training and test sets in a 7:3 ratio. In addition, the study compared T-cell repertoires in thyroid tissue and in blood from roughly six Graves' hyperthyroidism patients. The paper reports TCR Vbeta CDR3 sequencing of about 140 peripheral blood samples: 43 ophthalmopathy, over 70 hyperthyroidism and around 17 progressor patients. To identify TCR V-J signatures that set the groups apart, the researchers used a discovery cohort of 100 patients, made up of roughly 45 with Graves' ophthalmopathy and some 55 with stable Graves' hyperthyroidism. An independent validation cohort of under 20 hyperthyroidism patients and some 15 patients who later progressed to ophthalmopathy tested prospective prediction of ophthalmopathy.

A patient counted as having stable Graves' hyperthyroidism if no progression to ophthalmopathy occurred over 18 months of follow-up. Hyperthyroidism patients were newly diagnosed, had a disease duration of under 2 months, and were aged 18 to 65 years. Exclusion was applied to patients with uncontrolled infections, other autoimmune diseases, pregnancy or lactation. Diagnoses relied on clinical symptoms, serum thyroxine and TRAb, thyroid ultrasound and orbital computed tomography. PBMCs were isolated from about 9.2 ml of fresh peripheral blood by Ficoll-Paque density gradient centrifugation. Total RNA was extracted with Trizol reagent, and quality was checked on an Agilent 2100 Bioanalyzer. Beyond this particular receptor, the publication reports: In validation, the model predicted progression to ophthalmopathy with approximately 71% sensitivity and approximately 72% specificity, a median of 6.5 months before onset. Blood samples also contained most of the expanded thyroid clonotypes (frequency above 0.001), which suggests that blood repertoires may reflect thyroid immune responses. Sample size was not statistically predetermined, and investigators were not blinded to group allocation. A model built on a 13 V-J signature distinguished ophthalmopathy from stable hyperthyroidism, reaching approximately 89% sensitivity and around 82% specificity in cross-validation and 80%/75% in testing.

Comment on this clonotype: The clone's antigen remains unknown. No much larger clone is present one base from it, and per-base qualities are unavailable.

The TCR beta CDR3 regions were amplified from the RNA transcripts. The first round of RT-PCR for the TCR CDR3 was performed with the HTBI primer set and the Qiagen OneStep RT-PCR kit. A second multiplex PCR round built the libraries, followed by size selection and purification. Libraries were sequenced paired-end with 100 bp reads on an Illumina HiSeq2000. Per the authors' processing: SOAPnuke was used to process the raw data, throwing out any read that contained adapters or uncalled bases, had a mean Phred below 15, or lacked an exact constant-primer or identifier match. COPE v1.2.5 was used to merge the high-quality paired reads, and each unique nucleotide sequence was defined as a clonotype. Clonotypes were aligned to IMGT TRBV, TRBD and TRBJ reference segments using MiTCR v1.1. The analysis included only V-J combinations with a frequency above 0.0001, which together covered 99% to 99.2% of the repertoires. A TCS score was defined as the ratio between F50 (clonal expansion) and ExV (chaos), using BLOSUM62-based TCRdist between CDR3 peptides within each V-J. Welch's t-statistics and random forest reduced 500 to 550 V-J features to roughly 13, which were used in a naive Bayes classifier (R e1071). The public reads were reanalyzed by TCRdb: fastp trimming at Q25, MiXCR alignment, in-frame beta chains only. Under each unique CDR3 protein, matching rows form one entry showing the most common genes and DNA. The V and J calls were determined by TCRdb, not by the authors. Within this sample are around 340,000 distinct CDR3 sequences, with roughly 18% of them counted one time only. 49% of the sample is held by the ten biggest clonotypes.

The CDR3 holds 13 amino acids from the cysteine to the phenylalanine. The DNA shown is the 39-base CDR3, in frame from base 1. CDR1 and CDR2 are drawn from the germline V gene: SGDLS, YYNGEE. V is reduced by 0 bases and J by 4 bases, leaving a spacing of 8 bases between them. The sequence joins TRBV9 to TRBJ2-7; TRBD2 might be the D gene, on 6 matching bases. The sequencing sample was made of blood. This receptor was identified in a woman in her fifties or sixties with Graves' hyperthyroidism. The nucleotide sequence reads TGTGCCAGCAGCGTAGGGAGGGCGTACGAGCAGTACTTC. Its protein is CASSVGRAYEQYF.